The rows below give T cell receptor beta chains drawn from one sample of a study of T cell changes during pregnancy in multiple sclerosis. Measured with immunoSEQ multiplex PCR; TCRdb has only the in-frame clones, and not every one. The sample lists approximately 37,000 clones, roughly 92% occurring once. This sample comprised CD4+ T cells from peripheral blood mononuclear cells, obtained before pregnancy. Source of these receptors: a female donor with multiple sclerosis, enrolled in a pregnancy study. Both conserved end residues are part of each CDR3. A D gene is named only where the DNA matches it firmly. Rows give clone size only sometimes, using once, few, many, or a class for an expanded clone.

cdr3_aa: CASSRGIGELFF
cdr3_nt: TGTGCCAGCAGCCGAGGGATCGGGGAGCTGTTTTTT
j_call: TRBJ2-2
clone_size: -
d_call: -
v_call: TRBV7-2

cdr3_aa: CASNQGGTGELFF
cdr3_nt: TGTGCCAGCAACCAGGGGGGCACCGGGGAGCTGTTTTTT
j_call: TRBJ2-2
clone_size: -
d_call: -
v_call: TRBV5-4

cdr3_aa: CASSTTGHGSNQPQHF
cdr3_nt: TGTGCCAGTAGTACAACAGGGCATGGGAGCAATCAGCCCCAGCATTTT
j_call: TRBJ1-5
clone_size: -
d_call: -
v_call: TRBV19

cdr3_aa: CASKLLATNYEQYF
cdr3_nt: TGTGCCAGCAAGCTACTAGCGACTAACTACGAGCAGTACTTC
j_call: TRBJ2-7
clone_size: -
d_call: TRBD2
v_call: TRBV27

cdr3_aa: CAQLTVREGKVWQYF
cdr3_nt: TGTGCCCAGCTCACGGTCCGGGAAGGGAAGGTATGGCAGTACTTC
j_call: TRBJ2-7
clone_size: few
d_call: -
v_call: TRBV2

cdr3_aa: CASSFGLAGKSSYNEQFF
cdr3_nt: TGTGCCAGCAGCTTTGGACTAGCGGGAAAGAGCTCCTACAATGAGCAGTTCTTC
j_call: TRBJ2-1
clone_size: -
d_call: TRBD2
v_call: TRBV5-6

cdr3_aa: CASSFGQGPNYGYTF
cdr3_nt: TGTGCCAGCAGTTTTGGACAGGGGCCTAACTATGGCTACACCTTC
j_call: TRBJ1-2
clone_size: -
d_call: TRBD1
v_call: TRBV27

cdr3_aa: CASRLAGGSHNEQFF
cdr3_nt: TGTGCCAGCAGACTAGCGGGAGGTTCCCACAATGAGCAGTTCTTC
j_call: TRBJ2-1
clone_size: -
d_call: TRBD2
v_call: TRBV2

cdr3_aa: CASSQDGGGNTGELFF
cdr3_nt: TGTGCCAGCAGCCAAGATGGGGGAGGGAACACCGGGGAGCTGTTTTTT
j_call: TRBJ2-2
clone_size: -
d_call: -
v_call: TRBV4-2

cdr3_aa: CASSWASGLADTEAFF
cdr3_nt: TGCGCCAGCAGCTGGGCTTCGGGGTTAGCGGACACTGAAGCTTTCTTT
j_call: TRBJ1-1
clone_size: -
d_call: -
v_call: TRBV5-1

cdr3_aa: CARRGRSYEQYF
cdr3_nt: TGTGCCAGGCGGGGGAGATCCTACGAGCAGTACTTC
j_call: TRBJ2-7
clone_size: -
d_call: TRBD2
v_call: TRBV5-3

cdr3_aa: CASSLNRAYEQYF
cdr3_nt: TGCGCCAGCAGCTTGAACAGGGCCTACGAGCAGTACTTC
j_call: TRBJ2-7
clone_size: -
d_call: -
v_call: TRBV5-1

cdr3_aa: CASSKPPSGSYEQYF
cdr3_nt: TGTGCCAGCAGCAAACCCCCTAGCGGGAGCTACGAGCAGTACTTC
j_call: TRBJ2-7
clone_size: once
d_call: -
v_call: TRBV21-1

cdr3_aa: CASSLPGLAGFNEQFF
cdr3_nt: TGTGCCAGCAGCCTCCCTGGACTAGCGGGATTTAATGAGCAGTTCTTC
j_call: TRBJ2-1
clone_size: -
d_call: TRBD2
v_call: TRBV5-6

cdr3_aa: CASSLQISGELFF
cdr3_nt: TGCGCCAGCAGTCTACAGATCTCCGGGGAGCTGTTTTTT
j_call: TRBJ2-2
clone_size: -
d_call: -
v_call: TRBV5-1

cdr3_aa: CASYRTSGVWNEQFF
cdr3_nt: TGTGCCAGCTATCGGACTAGCGGGGTCTGGAATGAGCAGTTCTTC
j_call: TRBJ2-1
clone_size: -
d_call: TRBD2
v_call: TRBV11-2

cdr3_aa: CSVEPYEQFF
cdr3_nt: TGCAGCGTTGAACCTTATGAGCAGTTCTTC
j_call: TRBJ2-1
clone_size: -
d_call: -
v_call: TRBV29-1